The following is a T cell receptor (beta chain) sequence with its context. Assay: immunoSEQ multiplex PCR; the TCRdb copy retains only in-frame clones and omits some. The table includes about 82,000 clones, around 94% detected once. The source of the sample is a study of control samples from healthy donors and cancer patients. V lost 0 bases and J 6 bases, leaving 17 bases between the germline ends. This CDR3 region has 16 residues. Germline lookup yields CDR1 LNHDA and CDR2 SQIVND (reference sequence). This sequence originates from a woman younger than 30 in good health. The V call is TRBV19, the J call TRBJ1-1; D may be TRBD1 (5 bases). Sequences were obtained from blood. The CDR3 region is CASSIDLVGAGAEAFF. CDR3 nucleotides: TGTGCCAGTAGTATAGATCTAGTAGGGGCTGGGGCTGAAGCTTTCTTT.